A selection of T cell receptor beta chains follows, all from one sample in a study of Graves' ophthalmopathy and Graves' hyperthyroidism. TCRdb used MiXCR to reprocess the multiplex PCR reads, holding one entry per CDR3 protein. In the table there are some 750,000 distinct CDR3 sequences, 35% to 50% of which are singletons. The sequenced material came from peripheral blood. These receptors were taken from an adult man with Graves' ophthalmopathy. The CDR3 runs from the conserved cysteine through the conserved F or W. D genes are given only for firm matches. Some rows have no size entry. The others give once, few or many, or a class for an expanded clone.

cdr3_aa cdr3_nt cdr3_length j_call clone_size v_call d_call
CASSSGHKETQYF TGTGCCAGCAGCTCGGGACACAAAGAGACCCAGTACTTC 13 TRBJ2-5 - TRBV11-2 -
CASSATQGNTEAFF TGTGCCAGCAGTGCGACACAGGGGAACACTGAAGCTTTCTTT 14 TRBJ1-1 few TRBV12-3/TRBV12-4 -
CSAREKYSNQPQHF TGCAGTGCTAGGGAGAAATATAGCAATCAGCCCCAGCATTTT 14 TRBJ1-5 - TRBV20-1 -
CASSEVQGINYEQYF TGTGCCAGCAGTGAAGTACAGGGGATTAACTACGAGCAGTACTTC 15 TRBJ2-7 - TRBV25-1 TRBD1
CASSKDGMNTEAFF TGTGCCAGCAGTAAAGACGGAATGAACACTGAAGCTTTCTTT 14 TRBJ1-1 - TRBV2 -
CASSVGIPGTGELFF TGTGCCAGCAGCGTAGGCATCCCGGGCACCGGGGAGCTGTTTTTT 15 TRBJ2-2 - TRBV9 -
CAISESSRTGNTEAFF TGTGCCATCAGTGAGTCGTCCCGGACAGGGAACACTGAAGCTTTCTTT 16 TRBJ1-1 many TRBV10-3 TRBD1
CASSLIVGNQPQHF TGTGCCAGCAGTTTGATCGTGGGCAATCAGCCCCAGCATTTT 14 TRBJ1-5 few TRBV28 -
CASSPWTSGGNTGELFF TGTGCCAGCAGTCCTTGGACTAGCGGGGGGAACACCGGGGAGCTGTTTTTT 17 TRBJ2-2 - TRBV25-1 TRBD2
CASTLGRGGQPQHF TGTGCCAGCACCCTAGGCAGGGGTGGTCAGCCCCAGCATTTT 14 TRBJ1-5 - TRBV28 -
CSARADSGNQPQHF TGCAGTGCTAGAGCCGATTCTGGCAATCAGCCCCAGCATTTT 14 TRBJ1-5 - TRBV20-1 -
CASSEALSGGWSGELFF TGTGCCAGCAGTGAAGCGCTTAGCGGAGGTTGGTCCGGGGAGCTGTTTTTT 17 TRBJ2-2 - TRBV25-1 -
CASSSWRTGSNYGYTF TGTGCCAGCAGCTCATGGCGGACAGGATCTAACTATGGCTACACCTTC 16 TRBJ1-2 few TRBV7-9 TRBD1
CASTKSGMLAFF TGTGCCAGTACAAAATCAGGGATGTTGGCTTTCTTT 12 TRBJ1-1 once TRBV25-1 -
CSARSVRDTEAFF TGCAGTGCTAGGTCCGTAAGGGACACTGAAGCTTTCTTT 13 TRBJ1-1 many TRBV20-1 -
CSVVLAASYEQYF TGCAGCGTTGTTCTAGCTGCTTCCTACGAGCAGTACTTC 13 TRBJ2-7 few TRBV29-1 -